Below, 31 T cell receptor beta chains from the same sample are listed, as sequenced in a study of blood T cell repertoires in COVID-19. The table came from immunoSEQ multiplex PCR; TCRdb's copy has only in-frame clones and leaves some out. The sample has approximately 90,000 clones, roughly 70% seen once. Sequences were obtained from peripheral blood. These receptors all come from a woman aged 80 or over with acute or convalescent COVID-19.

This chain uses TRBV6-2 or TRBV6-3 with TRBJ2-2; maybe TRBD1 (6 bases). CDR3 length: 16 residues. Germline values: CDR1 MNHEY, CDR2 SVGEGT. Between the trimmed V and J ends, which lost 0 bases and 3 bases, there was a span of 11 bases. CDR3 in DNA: TGTGCCAGCAGTTACTCCCGGACAGCCTACACCGGGGAGCTGTTTTTT. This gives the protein CASSYSRTAYTGELFF.

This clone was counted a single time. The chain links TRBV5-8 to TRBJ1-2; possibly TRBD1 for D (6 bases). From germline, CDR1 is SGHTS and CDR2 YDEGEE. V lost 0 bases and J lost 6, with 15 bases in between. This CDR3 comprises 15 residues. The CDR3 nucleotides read TGTGCCAGCAGCTTGGAGTCCACAGGGTGGAATGGCTACACCTTC. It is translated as CASSLESTGWNGYTF.

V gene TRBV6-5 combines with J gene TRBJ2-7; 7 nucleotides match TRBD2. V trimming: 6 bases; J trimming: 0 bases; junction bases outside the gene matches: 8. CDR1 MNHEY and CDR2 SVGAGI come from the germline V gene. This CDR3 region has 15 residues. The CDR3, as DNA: TGTGCCAGCAGGCAACGGGGGGAAAGCTCCTACGAGCAGTACTTC. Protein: CASRQRGESSYEQYF.

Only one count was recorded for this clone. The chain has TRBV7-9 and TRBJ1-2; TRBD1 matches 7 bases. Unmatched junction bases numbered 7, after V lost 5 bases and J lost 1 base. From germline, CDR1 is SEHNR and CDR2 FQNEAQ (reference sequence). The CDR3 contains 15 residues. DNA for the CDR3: TGTGCCAGCAGCCTAAGACAGGGTATTAACTATGGCTACACCTTC. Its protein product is CASSLRQGINYGYTF.

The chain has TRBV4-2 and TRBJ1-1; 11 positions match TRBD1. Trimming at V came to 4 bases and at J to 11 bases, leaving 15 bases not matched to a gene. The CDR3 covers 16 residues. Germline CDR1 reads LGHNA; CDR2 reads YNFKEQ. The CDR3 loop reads CASSPSSGTGGLGAFF. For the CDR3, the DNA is TGTGCCAGCAGCCCGTCCTCCGGGACAGGGGGTTTAGGGGCTTTCTTT.

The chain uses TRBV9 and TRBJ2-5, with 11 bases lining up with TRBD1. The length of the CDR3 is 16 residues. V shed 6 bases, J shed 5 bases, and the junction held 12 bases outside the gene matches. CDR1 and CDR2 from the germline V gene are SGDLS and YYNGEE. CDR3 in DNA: TGTGCCAGCACCAAAGGACAGGGGGCAGCTGGGGAGACCCAGTACTTC. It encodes CASTKGQGAAGETQYF.

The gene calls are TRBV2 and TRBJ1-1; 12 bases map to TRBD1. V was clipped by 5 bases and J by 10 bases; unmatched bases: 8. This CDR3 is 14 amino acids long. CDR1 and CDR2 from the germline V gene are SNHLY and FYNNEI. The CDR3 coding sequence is TGTGCCAGCAGTTATACCCGGGACAGGGGGCCAGCTTTCTTT. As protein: CASSYTRDRGPAFF.

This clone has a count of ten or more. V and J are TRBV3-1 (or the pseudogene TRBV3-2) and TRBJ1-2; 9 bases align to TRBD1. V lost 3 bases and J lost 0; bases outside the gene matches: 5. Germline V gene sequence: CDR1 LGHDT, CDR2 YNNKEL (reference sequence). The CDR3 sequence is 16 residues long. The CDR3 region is CASSQLQGATNYGYTF. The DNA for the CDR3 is TGTGCCAGCAGCCAGCTACAGGGGGCGACTAACTATGGCTACACCTTC.

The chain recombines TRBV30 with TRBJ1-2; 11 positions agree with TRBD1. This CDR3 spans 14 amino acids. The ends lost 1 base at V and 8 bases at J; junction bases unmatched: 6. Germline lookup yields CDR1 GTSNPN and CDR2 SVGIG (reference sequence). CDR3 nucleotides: TGTGCCTGGAGTGGGACAGGGGGCGCGGGAGGCTACACCTTC. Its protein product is CAWSGTGGAGGYTF.

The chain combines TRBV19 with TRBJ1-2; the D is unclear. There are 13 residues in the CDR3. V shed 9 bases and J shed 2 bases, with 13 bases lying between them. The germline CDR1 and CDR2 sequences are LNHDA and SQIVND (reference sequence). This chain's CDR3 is CASRGPLNYGYTF. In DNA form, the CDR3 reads TGTGCCAGCCGGGGTCCTCTAAACTATGGCTACACCTTC.

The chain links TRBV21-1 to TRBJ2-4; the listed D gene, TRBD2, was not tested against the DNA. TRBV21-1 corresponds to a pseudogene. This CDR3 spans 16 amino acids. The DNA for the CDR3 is TGTGCCAGCAGCAAAGTAGCGGGCTGTGCCAAAAACATTCAGTACTTC. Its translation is CASSKVAGCAKNIQYF.

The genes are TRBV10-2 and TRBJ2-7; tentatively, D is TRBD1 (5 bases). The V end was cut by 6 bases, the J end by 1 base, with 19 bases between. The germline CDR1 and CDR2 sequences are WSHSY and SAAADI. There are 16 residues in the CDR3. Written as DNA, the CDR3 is TGCGCCAGCAGGGACATCTATTATGACCAATCCTACGAGCAGTACTTC. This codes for CASRDIYYDQSYEQYF.

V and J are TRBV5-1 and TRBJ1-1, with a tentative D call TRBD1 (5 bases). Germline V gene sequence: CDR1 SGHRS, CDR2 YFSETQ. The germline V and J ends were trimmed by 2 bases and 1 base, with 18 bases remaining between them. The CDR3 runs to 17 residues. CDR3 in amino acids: CASSFGGRARTNTEAFF. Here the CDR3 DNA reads TGCGCCAGCAGCTTTGGCGGCAGGGCGAGGACGAACACTGAAGCTTTCTTT. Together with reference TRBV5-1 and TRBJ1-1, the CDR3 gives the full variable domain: KAGVTQTPRYLIKTRGQQVTLSCSPISGHRSVSWYQQTPGQGLQFLFEYFSETQRNKGNFPGRFSGRQFSNSRSEMNVSTLELGDSALYLCASSFGGRARTNTEAFFGQGTRLTVV.

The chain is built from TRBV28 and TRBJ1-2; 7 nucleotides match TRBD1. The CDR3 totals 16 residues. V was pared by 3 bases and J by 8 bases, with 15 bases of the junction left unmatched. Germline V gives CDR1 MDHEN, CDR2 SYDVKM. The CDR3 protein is CASSFPGSTGRGGYTF. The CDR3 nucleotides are TGTGCCAGCAGTTTTCCGGGGTCGACAGGGCGTGGGGGCTACACCTTC.

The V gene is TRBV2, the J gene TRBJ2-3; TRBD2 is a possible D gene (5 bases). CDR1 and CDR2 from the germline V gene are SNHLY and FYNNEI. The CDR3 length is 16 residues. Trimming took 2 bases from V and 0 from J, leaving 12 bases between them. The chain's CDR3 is CASSEWAGTSTDTQYF. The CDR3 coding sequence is TGTGCCAGCAGTGAATGGGCGGGCACTAGCACAGATACGCAGTATTTT. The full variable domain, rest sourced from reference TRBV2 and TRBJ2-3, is EPEVTQTPSHQVTQMGQEVILRCVPISNHLYFYWYRQILGQKVEFLVSFYNNEISEKSEIFDDQFSVERPDGSNFTLKIRSTKLEDSAMYFCASSEWAGTSTDTQYFGPGTRLTVL.

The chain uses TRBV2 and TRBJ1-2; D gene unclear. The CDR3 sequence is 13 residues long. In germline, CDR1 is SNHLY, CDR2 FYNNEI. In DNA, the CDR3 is TGTGCTTCCTTGGCCGAGGGAAGCTATGGCTACACCTTC. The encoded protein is CASLAEGSYGYTF.

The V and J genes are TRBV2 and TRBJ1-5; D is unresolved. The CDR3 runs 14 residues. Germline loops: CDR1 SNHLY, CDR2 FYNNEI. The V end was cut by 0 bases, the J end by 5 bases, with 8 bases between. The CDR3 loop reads CASSEARRDQPQHF. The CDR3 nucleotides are TGTGCCAGCAGTGAAGCTAGGAGGGATCAGCCCCAGCATTTT. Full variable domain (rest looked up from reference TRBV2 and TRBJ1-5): EPEVTQTPSHQVTQMGQEVILRCVPISNHLYFYWYRQILGQKVEFLVSFYNNEISEKSEIFDDQFSVERPDGSNFTLKIRSTKLEDSAMYFCASSEARRDQPQHFGDGTRLSIL.

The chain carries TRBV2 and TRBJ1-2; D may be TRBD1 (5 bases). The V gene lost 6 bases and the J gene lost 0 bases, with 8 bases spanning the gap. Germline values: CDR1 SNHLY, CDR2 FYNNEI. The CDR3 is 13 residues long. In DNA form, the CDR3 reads TGTGCCAGCAGGGGGGGACCTAACTATGGCTACACCTTC. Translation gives CASRGGPNYGYTF.

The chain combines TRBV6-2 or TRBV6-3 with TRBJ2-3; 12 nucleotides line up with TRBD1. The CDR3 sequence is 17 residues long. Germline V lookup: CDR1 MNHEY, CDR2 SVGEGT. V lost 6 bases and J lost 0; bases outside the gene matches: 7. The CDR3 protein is CASSRDRGLVSTDTQYF. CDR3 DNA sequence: TGTGCCAGCAGCCGGGACAGGGGGCTGGTTAGCACAGATACGCAGTATTTT.

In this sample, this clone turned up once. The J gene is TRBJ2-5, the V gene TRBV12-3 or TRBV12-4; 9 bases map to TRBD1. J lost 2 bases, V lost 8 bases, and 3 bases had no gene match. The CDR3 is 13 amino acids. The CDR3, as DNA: TGTGCCAGCTCCGACAGGGGGCAAGAGACCCAGTACTTC. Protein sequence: CASSDRGQETQYF.

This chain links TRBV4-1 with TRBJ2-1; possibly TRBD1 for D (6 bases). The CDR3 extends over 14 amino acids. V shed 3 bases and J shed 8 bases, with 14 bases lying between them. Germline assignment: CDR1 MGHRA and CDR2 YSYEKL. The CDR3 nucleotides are TGCGCCAGCAGCCAGACAGGAGATAAAGATGAGCAGTTCTTC. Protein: CASSQTGDKDEQFF.

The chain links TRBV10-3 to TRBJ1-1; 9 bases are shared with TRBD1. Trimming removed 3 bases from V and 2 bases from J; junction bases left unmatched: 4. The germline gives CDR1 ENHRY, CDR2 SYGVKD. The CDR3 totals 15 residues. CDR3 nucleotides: TGTGCCATCAGTGACACAGGGGGCCTTAACACTGAAGCTTTCTTT. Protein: CAISDTGGLNTEAFF.

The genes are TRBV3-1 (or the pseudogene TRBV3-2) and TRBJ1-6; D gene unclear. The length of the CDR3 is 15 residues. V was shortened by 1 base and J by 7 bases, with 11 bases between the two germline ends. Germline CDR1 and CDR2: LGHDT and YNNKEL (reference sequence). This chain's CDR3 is CASSQGSARNSPLHF. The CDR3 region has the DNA TGTGCCAGCAGCCAAGGTTCCGCCAGAAATTCACCCCTCCACTTT.

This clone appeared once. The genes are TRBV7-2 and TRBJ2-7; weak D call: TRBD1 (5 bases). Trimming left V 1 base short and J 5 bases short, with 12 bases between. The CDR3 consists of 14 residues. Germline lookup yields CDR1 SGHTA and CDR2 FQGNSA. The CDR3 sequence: CASSLEVGRDEQYF. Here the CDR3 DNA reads TGTGCCAGCAGCTTAGAGGTGGGCAGGGACGAGCAGTACTTC.

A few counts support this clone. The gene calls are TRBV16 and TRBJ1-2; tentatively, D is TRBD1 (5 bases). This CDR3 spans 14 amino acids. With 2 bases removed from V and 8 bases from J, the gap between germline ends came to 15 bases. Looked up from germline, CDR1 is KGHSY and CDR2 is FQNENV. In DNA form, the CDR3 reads TGTGCCAGCAGCCAAGGCTGGGGGGAGTACGGCTACACCTTC. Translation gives CASSQGWGEYGYTF.

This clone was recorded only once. The CDR3 DNA is TGTGCCAGCAGCCCGACAGGGGACAATCAGCCCCAGCATTTT. Translating gives CASSPTGDNQPQHF. The chain combines TRBV6-5 with TRBJ1-5; 8 bases are shared with TRBD1. Germline CDR1 MNHEY, CDR2 SVGAGI. The CDR3 consists of 14 residues. Unmatched junction bases numbered 4, after V lost 6 bases and J lost 3 bases.

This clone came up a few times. CDR3 residues: CASSPGQGASTEAFF. CDR3 in DNA: TGTGCCAGCAGTCCCGGACAGGGGGCATCCACTGAAGCTTTCTTT. This chain connects TRBV6-6 to TRBJ1-1; TRBD1 aligns across 11 bases. This CDR3 is built from 15 residues. V gave up 5 bases and J gave up 4 bases; unmatched junction bases: 6. Germline CDR1 and CDR2: MNHNY and SVGAGI (reference sequence).

Written as DNA, the CDR3 is TGTGCCAGCGCGACGGGGGGGAGCACAGATACGCAGTATTTT. Translating it yields CASATGGSTDTQYF. This chain connects TRBV28 to TRBJ2-3; TRBD2 aligns across 8 bases. CDR3 length: 14 residues. CDR1 is MDHEN and CDR2 is SYDVKM in the germline V gene. V was pared by 8 bases and J by 0 bases, with 4 bases of the junction left unmatched.

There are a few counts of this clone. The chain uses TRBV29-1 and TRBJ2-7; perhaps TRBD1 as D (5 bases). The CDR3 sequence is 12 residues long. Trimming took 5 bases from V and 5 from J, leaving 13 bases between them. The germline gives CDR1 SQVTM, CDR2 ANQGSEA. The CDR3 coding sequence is TGCAGCGTTTTGTGGGGCCCCGACGAGCAGTACTTC. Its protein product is CSVLWGPDEQYF.

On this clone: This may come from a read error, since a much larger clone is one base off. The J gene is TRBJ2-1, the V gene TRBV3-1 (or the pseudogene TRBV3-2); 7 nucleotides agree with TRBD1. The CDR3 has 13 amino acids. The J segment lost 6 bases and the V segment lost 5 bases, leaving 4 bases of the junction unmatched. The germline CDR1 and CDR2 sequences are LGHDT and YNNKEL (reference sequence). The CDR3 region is CASSGTGVNEQFF. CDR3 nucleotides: TGTGCCAGCAGCGGAACAGGGGTCAATGAGCAGTTCTTC.

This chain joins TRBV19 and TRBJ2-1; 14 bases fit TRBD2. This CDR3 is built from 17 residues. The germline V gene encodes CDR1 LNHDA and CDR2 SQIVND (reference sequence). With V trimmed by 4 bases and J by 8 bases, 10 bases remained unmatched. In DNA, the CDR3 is TGTGCCAGTAGTAGCCGACTAGCGGGGGGGCGGTCGGATGAGCAGTTCTTC. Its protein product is CASSSRLAGGRSDEQFF. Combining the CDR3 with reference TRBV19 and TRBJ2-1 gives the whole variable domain DGGITQSPKYLFRKEGQNVTLSCEQNLNHDAMYWYRQDPGQGLRLIYYSQIVNDFQKGDIAEGYSVSREKKESFPLTVTSAQKNPTAFYLCASSSRLAGGRSDEQFFGPGTRLTVL.